This T cell receptor (beta chain) was obtained from a study of Ad26.COV2.S vaccination and SARS-CoV-2 variants. Study summary: Once or twice, 56 days apart, Ad26.COV2.S was delivered intramuscularly.

Data came from immunoSEQ multiplex PCR; TCRdb stores just in-frame clones and leaves some out. The sample shows 350,000 to 400,000 clones, approximately 86% of them seen only once. The CDR3 has 16 residues. Trimming pared 5 bases from V and 7 bases from J, leaving 23 bases between. Germline lookup yields CDR1 SGHTA and CDR2 FQGNSA. Concerning this clone: The antigen is undetermined.

Treatment specified: around 19 received Ad26.COV2.S at low or high dose, single or two shots; 5 received placebo; per-sample allocation not given. Vaccine and placebo recipients were sampled on day 63 after the first injection. Overall study findings and caveats: Vaccinees reportedly had broad spike-specific CD8+ and CD4+ T cell responses.

The TCR was taken from a person between 18 and 65 years old who received the Ad26.COV2.S COVID-19 vaccine or a placebo. This material consisted of peripheral blood, taken in a trial of Ad26.COV2.S vaccine versus placebo. The chain couples TRBV7-2 to TRBJ1-2; perhaps TRBD1 as D (6 bases). CDR3 amino acids: CASSPEGGQGPSGYTF. CDR3 DNA: TGTGCCAGCAGCCCAGAGGGAGGGCAGGGGCCGAGTGGCTACACCTTC. The whole variable domain, filled in from reference TRBV7-2 and TRBJ1-2, reads GAGVSQSPSNKVTEKGKDVELRCDPISGHTALYWYRQSLGQGLEFLIYFQGNSAPDKSGLPSDRFSAERTGGSVSTLTIQRTQQEDSAVYLCASSPEGGQGPSGYTFGSGTRLTVV.